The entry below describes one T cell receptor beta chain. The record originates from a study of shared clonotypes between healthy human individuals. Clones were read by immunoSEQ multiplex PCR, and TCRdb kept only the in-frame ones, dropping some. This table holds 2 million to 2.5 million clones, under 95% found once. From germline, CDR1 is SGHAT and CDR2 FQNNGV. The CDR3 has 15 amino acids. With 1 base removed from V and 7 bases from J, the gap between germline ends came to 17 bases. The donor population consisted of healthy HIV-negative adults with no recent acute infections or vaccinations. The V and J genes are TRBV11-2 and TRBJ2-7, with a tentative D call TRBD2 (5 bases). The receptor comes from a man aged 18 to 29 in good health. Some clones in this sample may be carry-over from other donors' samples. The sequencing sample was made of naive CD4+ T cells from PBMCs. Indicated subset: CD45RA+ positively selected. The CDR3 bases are TGTGCCAGCAGCTTAGCCCCCGGACTCGACGTAGAGCAGTACTTC. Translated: CASSLAPGLDVEQYF.